A selection of T cell receptor beta chains follows, all from one sample in a study of blood T cell repertoires in COVID-19. Using immunoSEQ multiplex PCR, the repertoire was profiled, and TCRdb retains in-frame clones only, with some absent. This sample yields 200,000 to 250,000 clones, of which under 90% are seen a single time; 5.5% to 7% belongs to the top ten. The sample taken for sequencing was peripheral blood. These receptors were collected from a man at least 80 years old with acute or convalescent COVID-19. Both conserved end residues are part of each CDR3. The D gene is left open where the match is weak. Size is stated for part of the rows, as once, few or many counts, or as a class when the clone is expanded.

v_gene: TRBV19
d_gene: NA
abundance: NA
j_gene: TRBJ1-2
CDR3nt: TGTGCCAGTAGTACGTGGGGGCAGACCGATTATGGCTACACCTTC
CDR3aa: CASSTWGQTDYGYTF

v_gene: TRBV24-1
d_gene: NA
abundance: NA
j_gene: TRBJ1-2
CDR3nt: TGTGCCACCAGTGTACAGCCGAACTATGGCTACACCTTC
CDR3aa: CATSVQPNYGYTF

v_gene: TRBV2
d_gene: NA
abundance: NA
j_gene: TRBJ1-5
CDR3nt: TGTGCCAGCAGGGGGCCGTATAGCAATCAGCCCCAGCATTTT
CDR3aa: CASRGPYSNQPQHF

v_gene: TRBV12-5
d_gene: TRBD1
abundance: few
j_gene: TRBJ1-1
CDR3nt: TGTGCTAGTGGTTTGGGACAGGGAGGCACTGAAGCTTTCTTT
CDR3aa: CASGLGQGGTEAFF

v_gene: TRBV19
d_gene: NA
abundance: NA
j_gene: TRBJ2-3
CDR3nt: TGTGCCAGTACTAGGGCCCGGGGTGAGTGGAGCACAGATACGCAGTATTTT
CDR3aa: CASTRARGEWSTDTQYF

v_gene: TRBV7-9
d_gene: NA
abundance: NA
j_gene: TRBJ1-3
CDR3nt: TGTGCCAGCAGCTGGGCCCACTCTGGAAACACCATATATTTT
CDR3aa: CASSWAHSGNTIYF

v_gene: TRBV5-1
d_gene: NA
abundance: once
j_gene: TRBJ2-6
CDR3nt: TGCGCCAGCAGCTTGAGCGGGTACTCTGGGGCCAACGTCCTGACTTTC
CDR3aa: CASSLSGYSGANVLTF

v_gene: TRBV6-2/TRBV6-3
d_gene: NA
abundance: NA
j_gene: TRBJ2-6
CDR3nt: TGTGCCAGCAGTTACTCCAGAGGCCACCTCTCTGGGGCCAACGTCCTGACTTTC
CDR3aa: CASSYSRGHLSGANVLTF

v_gene: TRBV27
d_gene: NA
abundance: NA
j_gene: TRBJ2-3
CDR3nt: TGTGCCAGCAGCTCCGCCGCCAGGGAAGATACGCAGTATTTT
CDR3aa: CASSSAAREDTQYF

v_gene: TRBV28
d_gene: TRBD1
abundance: NA
j_gene: TRBJ1-1
CDR3nt: TGTGCCAGCAGTCTCCCAACCGGGACAGGGACCCCTGAAGCTTTCTTT
CDR3aa: CASSLPTGTGTPEAFF

v_gene: TRBV19
d_gene: TRBD1
abundance: NA
j_gene: TRBJ2-1
CDR3nt: TGTGCCAGTAGGGATCGGGACAGGGCCCACGGTGAGCAGTTCTTC
CDR3aa: CASRDRDRAHGEQFF

v_gene: TRBV19
d_gene: NA
abundance: NA
j_gene: TRBJ2-5
CDR3nt: TGTGCCAGTAGTCGGACGGGCGACTCCCCGGCAGGGGCCCAGTACTTC
CDR3aa: CASSRTGDSPAGAQYF

v_gene: TRBV7-3
d_gene: TRBD1
abundance: NA
j_gene: TRBJ2-2
CDR3nt: TGTGCCAGCAGCTTGCCAGGGGGCTTCGGGGAGCTGTTTTTT
CDR3aa: CASSLPGGFGELFF

v_gene: TRBV10-2
d_gene: TRBD2
abundance: NA
j_gene: TRBJ2-2
CDR3nt: TGCGCCAGCAGGAATAGCGGGACGAACACCGGGGAGCTGTTTTTT
CDR3aa: CASRNSGTNTGELFF

v_gene: TRBV6-1
d_gene: TRBD1
abundance: NA
j_gene: TRBJ1-5
CDR3nt: TGTGCCAGCAGTGAAACAGGGGGCTATCAGCCCCAGCATTTT
CDR3aa: CASSETGGYQPQHF

v_gene: TRBV10-3
d_gene: TRBD2
abundance: NA
j_gene: TRBJ2-7
CDR3nt: TGTGCCATCAGTCCCGGGACTAGCGGCTACGAGCAGTACTTC
CDR3aa: CAISPGTSGYEQYF

v_gene: TRBV9
d_gene: NA
abundance: NA
j_gene: TRBJ2-1
CDR3nt: TGTGCCAGCAGCGTAGCTTTGCGGAGCTCCTACAATGAGCAGTTCTTC
CDR3aa: CASSVALRSSYNEQFF

v_gene: TRBV7-2
d_gene: NA
abundance: NA
j_gene: TRBJ1-1
CDR3nt: TGTGCCAGCAGCTTAGGCGGGAGCACTGAAGCTTTCTTT
CDR3aa: CASSLGGSTEAFF

v_gene: TRBV19
d_gene: TRBD1
abundance: NA
j_gene: TRBJ2-7
CDR3nt: TGTGCCAGTAGGATCGCCGGGACAGGGGTTGCCGAGCAGTACTTC
CDR3aa: CASRIAGTGVAEQYF

v_gene: TRBV4-1
d_gene: TRBD2
abundance: few
j_gene: TRBJ2-7
CDR3nt: TGCGCCAGCAGCCAAGTTGCGGGAGGGCCGGAAACCTACGAGCAGTACTTC
CDR3aa: CASSQVAGGPETYEQYF

v_gene: TRBV6-5
d_gene: TRBD1
abundance: NA
j_gene: TRBJ1-1
CDR3nt: TGTGCCAGCAGTTACCACGGGACAGGGTTCAAAGCTTTCTTT
CDR3aa: CASSYHGTGFKAFF

v_gene: TRBV27
d_gene: NA
abundance: NA
j_gene: TRBJ2-7
CDR3nt: TGTGCCAGCAGTACCCTACTAGGTCCCACCTACGAGCAGTACTTC
CDR3aa: CASSTLLGPTYEQYF

v_gene: TRBV7-9
d_gene: TRBD1
abundance: NA
j_gene: TRBJ1-2
CDR3nt: TGTGCCAGCAGCGACACCGGGACAGGAATTAACTATGGCTACACCTTC
CDR3aa: CASSDTGTGINYGYTF

v_gene: TRBV6-6
d_gene: TRBD1
abundance: NA
j_gene: TRBJ2-7
CDR3nt: TGTGCCAGCAGCCCGAGGGACAGGAGTTCCTACGAGCAGTACTTC
CDR3aa: CASSPRDRSSYEQYF

v_gene: TRBV7-2
d_gene: NA
abundance: NA
j_gene: TRBJ1-3
CDR3nt: TGTGCCAGCAGACTGACAGTCTCTGGAAACACCATATATTTT
CDR3aa: CASRLTVSGNTIYF